This T cell receptor (beta chain) was profiled in a study of regulatory T cells in long-lasting Graves disease (dated by TCRdb to about 2021). Turning to the overall study: Antithyroid drugs had been taken for less than 3 months by newly diagnosed Graves' disease patients. Persistent Graves' disease patients were compared with newly diagnosed Graves' disease patients by peripheral blood TCR sequencing and RNA sequencing. The study was registered as a clinical trial and conducted in China. TCR sequencing covered some 13 persistent and some 20 newly diagnosed Graves' disease patients, around 35 samples in total. Summary of the overall study and its limitations: The study examined only peripheral blood because the primary lesion, thyroid tissue, could not be accessed. Persistent patients shared more public clonotypes among themselves (around 3,000) than newly diagnosed patients did (over 950). Persistent Graves' disease patients showed lower TCR Shannon entropy and fewer highly expanded clones than newly diagnosed patients, suggesting clonal expansion. The authors noted that the small sample size was a limitation that may lower accuracy. Sequencing and analysis were restricted to the TCR beta chain.

This clonotype was detected only a few times. Its antigen has not been determined. At one end, the junction sequence differs from germline, possibly due to a read error. Interpreted using the paper, the time point label stands for: newly diagnosed GD, antithyroid drugs for less than 3 months. For both TCR sequencing and RNA sequencing, RNA was extracted from PBMCs in TRIzol. The diagnosis of Graves' disease was made according to American Thyroid Association guidelines. The patients came from an endocrinology department in Xi'an, China. Each patient gave about 8.1 milliliters of peripheral blood, collected in an EDTA anticoagulant tube. PBMCs were isolated by Ficoll Paque Plus density gradient separation without further T cell sorting. An Agilent 2100 Bioanalyzer and agarose gel were used to assess RNA quality, and a NanoDrop 2000 was used to measure RNA concentration. The protocol used for the library was multiplex PCR. The data were produced on an Illumina HiSeq 4000. iRepertoire HTBI primers and Arm-PCR amplification of CDR3 regions were used to construct TCR beta libraries. Before sequencing, the PCR products went through gel purification. The paper's data handling went like this. Across samples, some 62 TRBV and roughly 15 TRBJ segments were identified and used for gene usage analysis of CDR3 amino acid clonotypes. COPE and FqMerger were used to merge filtered high-quality paired reads into contigs. Contigs were aligned with BLAST to IMGT TRBV, TRBD and TRBJ reference genes, and CDR3 was defined per IMGT. Any clonotype with a frequency above 0.1% was classified as a highly expanded clone. Repertoire diversity was measured by Shannon entropy, and V-J evenness by the Gini coefficient. Public clonotypes were defined as clonotypes shared by more than one individual. TCRdb's own reprocessing of the public reads used fastp at Q25 and MiXCR and kept productive beta chains. Entries that share a CDR3 protein sequence are merged under the most common genes and DNA. In this record, the V and J calls reflect TCRdb's handling and not the investigators' own analysis. In this sample the table shows about 610,000 distinct CDR3 sequences, 15% to 20% of which occur a single time. About 11% of the sample is taken by the ten largest.

This sample also appeared in a second study, on T cells in Graves' hyperthyroidism and ophthalmopathy. The second publication reports: A patient counted as having stable Graves' hyperthyroidism if no progression to ophthalmopathy occurred over 18 months of follow-up. The hyperthyroidism patients were between 18 and 65 years old and newly diagnosed, with a disease duration of less than 2 months. Patients with uncontrolled infections, other autoimmune diseases, pregnancy or lactation were excluded. Diagnoses were based on clinical symptoms, serum thyroxine and TRAb, thyroid ultrasound and orbital computed tomography. For the first round of RT-PCR on the TCR CDR3, the HTBI primer set was used together with the Qiagen OneStep RT-PCR kit. Most expanded thyroid clonotypes (frequency above 0.001) were also found in blood, which suggests that blood repertoires may mirror thyroid immune responses. In cross-validation, a model built on a 13 V-J signature told ophthalmopathy apart from stable hyperthyroidism with approximately 90% sensitivity and roughly 81% specificity, and in testing the same model reached 80%/75%. In validation, progression to ophthalmopathy was predicted by the model with approximately 67% sensitivity and roughly 76% specificity, a median of approximately 6.5 months before onset. To identify TCR V-J signatures that set the groups apart, the researchers used a discovery cohort of 100 patients, made up of 40 to 45 with Graves' ophthalmopathy and about 59 with stable Graves' hyperthyroidism. Prospective prediction of ophthalmopathy was tested in an independent validation cohort consisting of about 19 hyperthyroidism patients and 15 or so patients who later progressed to ophthalmopathy. For training and testing, the roughly 93 patients in the discovery cohort were randomly divided in a 7:3 ratio. Thyroid tissue and blood T-cell repertoires from six Graves' hyperthyroidism patients were also compared in the study. After blood sampling, hyperthyroidism patients were treated with methimazole at a starting dose of 30 mg daily, and ophthalmopathy patients were treated with high-dose intravenous methylprednisolone. Libraries were constructed in a second round of multiplex PCR, after which size selection and purification were performed. The libraries were sequenced on an Illumina HiSeq2000 using paired-end 100 bp reads. Raw data were processed with SOAPnuke, discarding reads with adapters, uncalled bases, mean Phred below 15, or no exact constant-primer or identifier match. High-quality paired reads were merged with COPE v1.2.5, and unique nucleotide sequences were defined as clonotypes. MiTCR v1.1 was used to align clonotypes to the IMGT TRBV, TRBD and TRBJ reference segments. The analysis was restricted to V-J combinations with a frequency above 0.0001, which together covered just over 98% of the repertoires. A TCS score was defined as the ratio of F50 (clonal expansion) to E x V (chaos), with BLOSUM62-based TCRdist applied between CDR3 peptides within each V-J. Welch's t-statistics and random forest reduced 450 to 600 V-J features to about 13, which were used in a naive Bayes classifier (R e1071). No statistical method was used to fix the sample size in advance, and group allocation was not hidden from the investigators. The paper reports TCR Vbeta CDR3 sequencing of 140 or so peripheral blood samples: under 45 ophthalmopathy, roughly 74 hyperthyroidism and around 17 progressor patients.

This specimen consisted of peripheral blood mononuclear cells (PBMCs), obtained at new diagnosis, from a patient treated with antithyroid drugs. The origin of this receptor is a man aged 18 to 30 with Graves disease. Donor details come from another sample of the same person, matched by shared clones.

The CDR3 has the sequence CASSLGRGRGTRSAF. The DNA sequence follows: TGTGCCAGCAGCTTAGGGCGGGGTAGGGGGACTAGAAGTGCCTTC. Rearrangement joined TRBV7-2 to TRBJ2-1, and 8 junction bases match TRBD2. The germline V gene sets CDR1 to SGHTA and CDR2 to FQGNSA. From its cysteine to its phenylalanine, the CDR3 spans 15 amino acids. Only the CDR3 DNA stays, 45 bases, in frame from base 1.